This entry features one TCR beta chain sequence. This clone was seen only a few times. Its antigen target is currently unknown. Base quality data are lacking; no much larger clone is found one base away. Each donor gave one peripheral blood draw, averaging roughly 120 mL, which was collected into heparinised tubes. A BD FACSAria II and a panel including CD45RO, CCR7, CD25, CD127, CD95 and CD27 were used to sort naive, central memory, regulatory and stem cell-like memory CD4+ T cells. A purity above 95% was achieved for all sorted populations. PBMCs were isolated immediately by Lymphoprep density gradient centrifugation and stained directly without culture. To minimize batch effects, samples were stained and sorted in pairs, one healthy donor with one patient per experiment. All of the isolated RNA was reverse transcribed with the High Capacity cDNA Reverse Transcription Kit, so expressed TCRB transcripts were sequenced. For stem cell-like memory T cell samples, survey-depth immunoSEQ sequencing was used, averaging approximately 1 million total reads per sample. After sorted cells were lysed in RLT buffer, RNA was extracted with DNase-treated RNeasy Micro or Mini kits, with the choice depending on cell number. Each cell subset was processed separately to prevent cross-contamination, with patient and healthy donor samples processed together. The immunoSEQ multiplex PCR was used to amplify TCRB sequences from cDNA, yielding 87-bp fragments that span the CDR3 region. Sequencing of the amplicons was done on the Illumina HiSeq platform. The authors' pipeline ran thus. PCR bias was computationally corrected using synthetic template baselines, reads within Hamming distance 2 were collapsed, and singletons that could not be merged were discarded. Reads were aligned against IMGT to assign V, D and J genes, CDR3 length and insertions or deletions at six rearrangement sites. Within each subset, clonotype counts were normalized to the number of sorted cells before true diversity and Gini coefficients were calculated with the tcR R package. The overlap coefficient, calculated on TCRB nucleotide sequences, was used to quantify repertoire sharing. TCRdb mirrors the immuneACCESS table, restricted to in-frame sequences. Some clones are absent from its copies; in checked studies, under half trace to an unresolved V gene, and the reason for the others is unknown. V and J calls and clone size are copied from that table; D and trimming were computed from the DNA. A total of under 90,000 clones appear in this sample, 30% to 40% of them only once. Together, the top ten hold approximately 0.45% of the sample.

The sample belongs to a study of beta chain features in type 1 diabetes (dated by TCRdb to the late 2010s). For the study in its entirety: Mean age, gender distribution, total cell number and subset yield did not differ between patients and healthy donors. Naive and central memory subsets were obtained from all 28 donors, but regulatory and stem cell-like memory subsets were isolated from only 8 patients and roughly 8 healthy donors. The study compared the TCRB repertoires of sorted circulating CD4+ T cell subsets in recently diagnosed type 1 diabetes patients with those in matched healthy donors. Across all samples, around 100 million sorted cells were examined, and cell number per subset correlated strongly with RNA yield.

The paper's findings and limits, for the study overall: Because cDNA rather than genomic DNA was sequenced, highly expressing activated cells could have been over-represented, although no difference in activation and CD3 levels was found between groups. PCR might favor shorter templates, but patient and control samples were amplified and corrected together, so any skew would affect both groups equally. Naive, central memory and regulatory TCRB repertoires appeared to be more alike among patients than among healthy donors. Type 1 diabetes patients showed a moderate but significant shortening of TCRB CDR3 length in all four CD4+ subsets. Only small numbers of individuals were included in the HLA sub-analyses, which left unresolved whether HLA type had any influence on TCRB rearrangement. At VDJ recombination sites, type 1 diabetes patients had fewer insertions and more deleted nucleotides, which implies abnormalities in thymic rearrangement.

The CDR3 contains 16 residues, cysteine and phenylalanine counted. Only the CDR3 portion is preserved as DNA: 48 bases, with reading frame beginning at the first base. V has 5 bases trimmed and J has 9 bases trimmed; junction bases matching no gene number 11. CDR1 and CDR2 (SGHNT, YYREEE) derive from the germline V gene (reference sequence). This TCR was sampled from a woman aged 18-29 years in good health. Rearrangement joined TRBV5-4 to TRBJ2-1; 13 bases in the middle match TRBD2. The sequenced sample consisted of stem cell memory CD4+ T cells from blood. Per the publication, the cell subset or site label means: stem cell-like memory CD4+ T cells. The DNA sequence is TGTGCCAGCAGACCGACCGGGACTAGCGGGGCCGGTGAGCAGTTCTTC. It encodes CASRPTGTSGAGEQFF.